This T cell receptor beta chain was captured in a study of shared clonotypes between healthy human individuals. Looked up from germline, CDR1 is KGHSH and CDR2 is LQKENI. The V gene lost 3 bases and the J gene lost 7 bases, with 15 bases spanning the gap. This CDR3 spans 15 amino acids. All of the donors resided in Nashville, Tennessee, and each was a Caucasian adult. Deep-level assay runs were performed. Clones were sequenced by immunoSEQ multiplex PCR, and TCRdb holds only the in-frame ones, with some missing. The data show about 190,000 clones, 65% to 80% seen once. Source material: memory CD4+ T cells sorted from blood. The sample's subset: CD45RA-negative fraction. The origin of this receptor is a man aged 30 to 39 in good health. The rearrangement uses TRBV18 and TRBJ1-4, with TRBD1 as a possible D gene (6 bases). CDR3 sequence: CASSPRGGRGEKLFF. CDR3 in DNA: TGTGCCAGCTCACCCCGTGGGGGGCGAGGTGAAAAACTGTTTTTT.